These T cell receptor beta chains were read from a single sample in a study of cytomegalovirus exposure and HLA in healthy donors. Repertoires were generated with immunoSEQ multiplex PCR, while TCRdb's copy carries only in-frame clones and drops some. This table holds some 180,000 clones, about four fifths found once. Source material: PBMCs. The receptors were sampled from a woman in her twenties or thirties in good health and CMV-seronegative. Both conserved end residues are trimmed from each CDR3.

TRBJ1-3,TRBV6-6,ASVRVNTIY
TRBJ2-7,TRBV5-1,ASSLGQGGSYEQY
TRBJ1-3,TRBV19,ASGGSLGGNTIY
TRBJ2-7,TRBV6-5,ASSYRRTGWNEQY
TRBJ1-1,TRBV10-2,ASSDEGRMNTEAF
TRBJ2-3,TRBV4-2,ASSQGARGAVTDTQY
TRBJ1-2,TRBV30,AWSPREDGYT
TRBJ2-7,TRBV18,ASSSDREDSGDV
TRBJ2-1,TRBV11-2,ASRTIRQMWNEQF
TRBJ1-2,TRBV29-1,SGSQGNGYT
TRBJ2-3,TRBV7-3,ASSLNRQGGDTQY
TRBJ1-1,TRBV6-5,ASSSLGGNTEAF
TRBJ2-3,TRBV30,AWSNSQGTDTQY
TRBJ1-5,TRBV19,ASSIDAGGNQPQH
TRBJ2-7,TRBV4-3,ASSPGTGESRYEQY
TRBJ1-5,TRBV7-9,ASSHLGGVVGQPQH
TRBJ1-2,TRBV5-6,ASSLGGGPIYGYT
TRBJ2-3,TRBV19,ASSLSVTGVEDTQY
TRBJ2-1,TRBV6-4,ASSDSALALQNEQF
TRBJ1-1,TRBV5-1,ASSGVGEGNTEAF
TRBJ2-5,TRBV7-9,ASSLEGGKQETQY
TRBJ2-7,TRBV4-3,ASSQVGGSSYEQY
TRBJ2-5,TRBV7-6,ASSFSGETQY
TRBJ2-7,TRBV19,ASSTRDRGPSYEQY
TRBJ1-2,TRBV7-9,ASSAGSSPMNGYT
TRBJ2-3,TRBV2,ASIHPSRPMDRRGGYTQY
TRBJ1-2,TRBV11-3,ASSHPGGETGYT
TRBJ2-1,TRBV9,ASSVDLGARDEQF
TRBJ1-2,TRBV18,ASSPPAGYGYT
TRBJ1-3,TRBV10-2,ASSERTGGIHTIY
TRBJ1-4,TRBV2,ASSRDRAYEKLF
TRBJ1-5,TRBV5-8,ASTYQPQGFGNQPQH
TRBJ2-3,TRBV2,ASSLRASLTDTQY
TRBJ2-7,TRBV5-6,ASSLWGRVYEQY
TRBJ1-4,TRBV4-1,ASSQGVGGPINEKLF
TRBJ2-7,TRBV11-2,ASSSSFTSGTYEQY
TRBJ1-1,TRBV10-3,AISDRDRGLGAF
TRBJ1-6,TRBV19,ASSITGVDNSPLH
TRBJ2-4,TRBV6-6,ASSRGAGAKNIQY
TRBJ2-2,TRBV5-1,ASRGGTGNTGELF
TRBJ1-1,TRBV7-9,ASSLLGGRDTEAF
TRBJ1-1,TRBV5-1,ASSLAGGMNTEAF
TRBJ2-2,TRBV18,ASSLKDRAGELF
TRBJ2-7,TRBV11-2,ASSSLTSTEQY
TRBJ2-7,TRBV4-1,ASGPGGAIFEQY
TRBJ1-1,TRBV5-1,ASSSGGSRNTEAF
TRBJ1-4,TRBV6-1,ASSEGGGGEKLF
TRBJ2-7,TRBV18,ASSHRVYGNEQY